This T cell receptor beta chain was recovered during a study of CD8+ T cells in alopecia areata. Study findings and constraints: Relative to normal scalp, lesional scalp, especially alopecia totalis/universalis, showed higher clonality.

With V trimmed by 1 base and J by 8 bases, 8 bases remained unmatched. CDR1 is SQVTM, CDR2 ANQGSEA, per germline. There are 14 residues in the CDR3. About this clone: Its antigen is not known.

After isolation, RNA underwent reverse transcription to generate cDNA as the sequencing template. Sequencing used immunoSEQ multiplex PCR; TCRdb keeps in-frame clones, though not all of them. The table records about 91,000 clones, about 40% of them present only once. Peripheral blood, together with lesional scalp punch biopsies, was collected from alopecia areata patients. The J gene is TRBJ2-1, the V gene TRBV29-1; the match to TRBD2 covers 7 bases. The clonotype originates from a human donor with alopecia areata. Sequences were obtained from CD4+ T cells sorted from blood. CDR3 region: CSVEGRSGIDEQFF. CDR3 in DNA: TGCAGCGTTGAAGGGAGAAGCGGGATCGATGAGCAGTTCTTC.